This T cell receptor (beta chain) was identified during a study of shared clonotypes between healthy human individuals. The naive CD8 subset, CD45RO-negative cells positively selected for CCR7, excluded terminally differentiated effector memory CD45RA+ cells. All the donors were Caucasian adults who lived in Nashville, Tennessee. Roughly 200 ng DNA, about 33,000 T cell genomes, went into each sorted-subset replicate PCR. The method was immunoSEQ multiplex PCR; TCRdb's version includes in-frame clones alone and lacks a portion of them. The repertoire has some 2 million clones, about 95% of them found once; the top ten carry around 1%. CDR3 length: 15 amino acids. CDR1 and CDR2 from the germline V gene are KGHSH and LQKENI. The V segment lost 5 bases and the J segment 5 bases; nucleotides outside the gene matches: 9. Note on this clone: What it binds is unknown.

Broader study findings: Few donors restricted represented genetic and exposure-history diversity. For naive CD4 cells, 5% to 6.5% of clonotypes were shared across a handful of donors.

The rearrangement joins TRBV18 to TRBJ2-5, with 9 positions matching TRBD1. This receptor was obtained from a man younger than 35 in good health. The sequencing sample was made of naive CD8+ T cells sorted from blood. CDR3 sequence: CASSAGQGKMETQYF. Written as DNA, the CDR3 is TGTGCCAGCTCAGCAGGACAGGGGAAGATGGAGACCCAGTACTTC.